These 30 T cell receptor beta chains share one sample of origin, sequenced in a study of OX40 agonist ivuxolimab in advanced cancers. Sequenced by immunoSEQ multiplex PCR; TCRdb stores in-frame clones only, minus some. The table has tens of thousands of clones, over 80% seen once. Material: CD4+ or CD8+ T cells sorted from blood, obtained in a trial of the OX40 agonist ivuxolimab. Receptors originate from an adult with an advanced solid tumor such as melanoma, head and neck, liver or kidney cancer.

This clone was seen once. The chain joins TRBV6-1 to TRBJ2-5; 7 bases match TRBD1. The V and J ends lost 1 base and 1 base, in that order; junction bases with no gene match: 3. There are 15 residues in the CDR3. Germline CDR1 and CDR2: MNHNS and SASEGT. CDR3 nucleotide sequence: TGTGCCAGCAGTGAAGGGGGGACAGTCCAAGAGACCCAGTACTTC. It is translated as CASSEGGTVQETQYF.

The chain recombines TRBV5-5 with TRBJ1-6; D gene ambiguous. Germline CDR1 SGHKS, CDR2 YYEKEE (reference sequence). CDR3 length equals 15 residues. The V and J ends lost 2 bases and 8 bases respectively, with 14 bases between them. The CDR3 protein is CASSLGLAWDSPLHF. The CDR3 region has the DNA TGTGCCAGCAGCTTAGGACTTGCGTGGGATTCACCCCTCCACTTT.

The chain joins TRBV4-1 to TRBJ1-1; D is ambiguous. The CDR3 totals 12 residues. Germline V CDR1 and CDR2: MGHRA, YSYEKL. Trimming stripped 4 bases from V and 0 bases from J, with 3 bases between. The CDR3 nucleotides read TGCGCCAGCAGCCTGATGAACACTGAAGCTTTCTTT. It yields the protein CASSLMNTEAFF.

The chain recombines TRBV28 with TRBJ2-7, with 7 bases lining up with TRBD1. With 7 bases clipped from V and 9 bases from J, the junction kept 12 bases outside the gene matches. Looked up from germline, CDR1 is MDHEN and CDR2 is SYDVKM. The CDR3 spans 13 residues. The CDR3, as DNA: TGTGCCAGCACCTCCTGGGGACAGCGCGTGCAGTACTTC. It translates to CASTSWGQRVQYF.

The chain joins TRBV4-1 to TRBJ1-2, with D uncertain. CDR3 length: 15 amino acids. The germline V gene encodes CDR1 MGHRA and CDR2 YSYEKL. Trimming took 1 base from V and 6 from J, leaving 15 bases between them. The CDR3 sequence: CASSQVVGPLHGYTF. The DNA of the CDR3 is TGCGCCAGCAGCCAAGTGGTAGGTCCTCTACATGGCTACACCTTC.

This chain joins TRBV7-2 and TRBJ2-1; 8 bases are a match to TRBD2. V was clipped by 5 bases and J by 3 bases; unmatched bases: 12. The CDR3 is 17 amino acids. Germline V CDR1 and CDR2: SGHTA, FQGNSA. In DNA form, the CDR3 reads TGTGCCAGCAGCCGCAAAGCTGGGGCGGGAGGCTACAATGAGCAGTTCTTC. It yields the protein CASSRKAGAGGYNEQFF.

The table lists this clone with a few counts. This chain links TRBV28 with TRBJ1-3, with TRBD1 identical over 11 bases. This CDR3 region has 15 residues. After removal of 5 bases from V and 2 bases from J, the junction contained 2 bases not matched to a gene. Germline V gene sequence: CDR1 MDHEN, CDR2 SYDVKM. The CDR3 here is CASSPGQGAGNTIYF. DNA for the CDR3: TGTGCCAGCAGTCCGGGACAGGGGGCTGGAAACACCATATATTTT.

This sequence joins TRBV10-1 and TRBJ1-4, with TRBD1 as a possible D gene (6 bases). Trimming took 0 bases from V and 8 from J, leaving 13 bases between them. This CDR3 is built from 15 residues. Germline assignment: CDR1 WNHNN and CDR2 SYGVQD (reference sequence). This chain's CDR3 is CASSESTGLAEKLFF. The DNA of the CDR3 is TGCGCCAGCAGTGAGTCGACAGGACTTGCAGAAAAACTGTTTTTT.

The V and J genes are TRBV27 and TRBJ1-4; possible D gene TRBD1, 5 bases. This CDR3 contains 14 residues. Trimming removed 6 bases at V and 3 bases at J, with 11 bases between. Germline-derived CDR1 and CDR2 are MNHEY and SMNVEV (reference sequence). In nucleotides, the CDR3 is TGTGCCAGCAGCCCCAGGGTTGCTAATGAAAAACTGTTTTTT. It encodes CASSPRVANEKLFF.

The rearrangement links TRBV7-9 to TRBJ2-7; a possible D gene is TRBD2 (5 bases). CDR1 is SEHNR, CDR2 FQNEAQ, per germline (reference sequence). The CDR3 loop spans 13 amino acids. Trimming pared 2 bases from V and 6 bases from J, leaving 11 bases between. The CDR3, as DNA: TGTGCCAGCAGCTTATCGGGGTCTGGCGAGCAGTACTTC. Encoded protein: CASSLSGSGEQYF.

The V gene is TRBV19, the J gene TRBJ2-2; D unresolved. CDR3 length equals 15 residues. Germline-derived CDR1 and CDR2 are LNHDA and SQIVND (reference sequence). V shed 10 bases and J shed 7 bases, with 22 bases lying between them. The CDR3 sequence: CAIPLKSGWGGELFF. CDR3 DNA: TGTGCCATCCCCTTAAAGTCCGGGTGGGGCGGGGAGCTGTTTTTT. Looking up the rest from reference TRBV19 and TRBJ2-2 gives the full variable domain: DGGITQSPKYLFRKEGQNVTLSCEQNLNHDAMYWYRQDPGQGLRLIYYSQIVNDFQKGDIAEGYSVSREKKESFPLTVTSAQKNPTAFYLCAIPLKSGWGGELFFGEGSRLTVL.

V gene TRBV5-1 combines with J gene TRBJ2-3; 7 bases agree with TRBD2. CDR3 length: 16 amino acids. V was pared by 2 bases and J by 1 base, with 7 bases of the junction left unmatched. In germline, CDR1 is SGHRS, CDR2 YFSETQ. CDR3 nucleotide sequence: TGCGCCAGCAGCTTCACAGCTAGCGGACGCACAGATACGCAGTATTTT. Its translation: CASSFTASGRTDTQYF.

This chain connects TRBV28 to TRBJ2-7; possible D gene TRBD1, 5 bases. The CDR3 is 12 amino acids. CDR1 is MDHEN and CDR2 is SYDVKM in the germline V gene. V lost 7 bases and J lost 3, with 10 bases in between. CDR3 nucleotide sequence: TGTGCCAGCAAAGCAGGGAACTACGAGCAGTACTTC. It yields the protein CASKAGNYEQYF.

The chain has TRBV7-3 and TRBJ1-5; 10 nucleotides line up with TRBD1. In germline, CDR1 is SGHTA, CDR2 FQGTGA. The CDR3 is made up of 15 amino acids. V dropped 3 bases and J dropped 5; count of bases not matched to a gene: 4. CDR3 region: CASSLTGGSHQPQHF. The CDR3 bases are TGTGCCAGCAGCTTGACAGGGGGCAGTCATCAGCCCCAGCATTTT.

The CDR3 protein is CAWSGDFQETQYF. CDR3 nucleotide sequence: TGTGCCTGGAGTGGGGACTTCCAAGAGACCCAGTACTTC. V is TRBV30 and J is TRBJ2-5; a possible D gene is TRBD2 (6 bases). CDR1 is GTSNPN and CDR2 is SVGIG in the germline V gene (reference sequence). With 1 base removed from V and 1 base from J, the gap between germline ends came to 7 bases. This CDR3 is built from 13 residues.

This clone occurred once. The chain links TRBV27 to TRBJ1-2, with D unresolved. The CDR3 contains 14 residues. Looked up from germline, CDR1 is MNHEY and CDR2 is SMNVEV (reference sequence). V dropped 5 bases and J dropped 4 bases, with 14 bases sitting between them. CDR3 DNA sequence: TGTGCCAGCAGTCCCCACGGGGAGGTCTATGGCTACACCTTC. Translation gives CASSPHGEVYGYTF.

The chain carries TRBV5-3 and TRBJ1-1, with a tentative D call TRBD1 (6 bases). TRBV5-3 belongs to the ORF category, with a function that is uncertain. This CDR3 contains 17 residues. The V and J ends lost 0 bases and 3 bases respectively, with 18 bases between them. The CDR3 loop is CARSLDREEIRDTEAFF. CDR3 nucleotides: TGTGCCAGAAGCTTGGACAGGGAAGAAATAAGGGACACTGAAGCTTTCTTT.

V and J are TRBV19 and TRBJ1-5, with 8 nucleotides matching TRBD1. With 3 bases clipped from V and 2 bases from J, the junction kept 6 bases outside the gene matches. The CDR3 consists of 16 residues. Germline V gives CDR1 LNHDA, CDR2 SQIVND (reference sequence). CDR3 region: CASSMTGAVGNQPQHF. CDR3 DNA sequence: TGTGCCAGTAGTATGACAGGGGCGGTGGGCAATCAGCCCCAGCATTTT.

The rearrangement links TRBV6-1 to TRBJ2-1, with TRBD2 matching 8 bases. The CDR3 spans 14 residues. The germline V gene has CDR1 MNHNS and CDR2 SASEGT. Unmatched junction bases numbered 5, after V lost 1 base and J lost 9 bases. The CDR3 is CASSEVLAGLEQFF. The DNA of the CDR3 is TGTGCCAGCAGTGAAGTATTAGCGGGACTTGAGCAGTTCTTC.

The chain recombines TRBV11-2 with TRBJ1-1; a possible D gene is TRBD1 (6 bases). The CDR3 has 14 amino acids. The V end lost 5 bases, the J end lost 3 bases, and 13 bases lay between the germline ends. Germline V gene data show CDR1 as SGHAT and CDR2 as FQNNGV. This CDR3 reads CASSPRGADTEAFF. The CDR3 bases are TGTGCCAGCAGCCCCCGGGGGGCTGACACTGAAGCTTTCTTT. Based on the CDR3 plus reference TRBV11-2 and TRBJ1-1, the full variable domain is EAGVAQSPRYKIIEKRQSVAFWCNPISGHATLYWYQQILGQGPKLLIQFQNNGVVDDSQLPKDRFSAERLKGVDSTLKIQPAKLEDSAVYLCASSPRGADTEAFFGQGTRLTVV.

The V call is TRBV29-1, the J call TRBJ2-1, with unresolved D. Germline lookup yields CDR1 SQVTM and CDR2 ANQGSEA. V lost 0 bases to trimming and J lost 7 bases, with 10 bases between them. This CDR3 contains 13 residues. The CDR3: CSVEDWFSNEQFF. The CDR3, as DNA: TGCAGCGTTGAAGACTGGTTTAGTAATGAGCAGTTCTTC.

V is TRBV21-1 and J is TRBJ2-5; TRBD2 was called by the table and not checked on the DNA. TRBV21-1 is listed as a pseudogene. The CDR3 loop spans 18 amino acids. Written as DNA, the CDR3 is TGTGCCAGCAGCAAAGCGGTGGTAGCGGGAGTTAAGGGGGAGACCCAGTACTTC. Amino acid sequence: CASSKAVVAGVKGETQYF.

This clone was picked up a small number of times. The chain is built from TRBV6-6 and TRBJ1-2, with D uncertain. Trimming cost V 2 bases and J 8 bases, with 15 bases left between them. The CDR3 loop spans 14 amino acids. Germline V gene sequence: CDR1 MNHNY, CDR2 SVGAGI (reference sequence). CDR3 residues: CASSYQQIGFGYTF. In nucleotides, the CDR3 is TGTGCCAGCAGTTACCAACAGATCGGGTTCGGCTACACCTTC.

The chain links TRBV2 to TRBJ1-3; D not resolved. Trimming left V 0 bases short and J 0 bases short, with 15 bases between. The CDR3 length is 18 residues. Per germline, CDR1 SNHLY and CDR2 FYNNEI. CDR3 amino acids: CASSEALRLTRSGNTIYF. The CDR3 DNA reads as TGTGCCAGCAGTGAAGCGCTTAGGCTGACCCGCTCTGGAAACACCATATATTTT. The full variable domain, its missing parts supplied by reference TRBV2 and TRBJ1-3, is EPEVTQTPSHQVTQMGQEVILRCVPISNHLYFYWYRQILGQKVEFLVSFYNNEISEKSEIFDDQFSVERPDGSNFTLKIRSTKLEDSAMYFCASSEALRLTRSGNTIYFGEGSWLTVV.

V usage is TRBV6-6 and J usage is TRBJ2-1; 11 nucleotides line up with TRBD2. Per germline, CDR1 MNHNY and CDR2 SVGAGI (reference sequence). The CDR3 runs 15 residues. The junction had 5 bases not matched to a gene; V was cut back by 6 bases and J by 4 bases. CDR3 DNA sequence: TGTGCCAGCAGCACCGGGACTAGCGGATACAATGAGCAGTTCTTC. This sequence encodes CASSTGTSGYNEQFF.

The chain couples TRBV27 to TRBJ2-7, with 11 bases fitting TRBD2. J was trimmed by 6 bases and V by 5 bases; bases with no gene match: 6. This CDR3 is built from 14 residues. The V gene's germline CDR1 is MNHEY and CDR2 SMNVEV (reference sequence). CDR3 loop: CASSELAGVAEQYF. DNA for the CDR3: TGTGCCAGCAGTGAACTAGCGGGAGTAGCCGAGCAGTACTTC.

V and J are TRBV4-1 and TRBJ2-3; D is undetermined. The V and J ends lost 3 bases and 3 bases respectively, with 13 bases between them. Per germline, CDR1 MGHRA and CDR2 YSYEKL. The CDR3 is 15 residues long. CDR3 DNA: TGCGCCAGCAGCCAGGGCGTTGTTCGTACAGATACGCAGTATTTT. This encodes CASSQGVVRTDTQYF.

The CDR3 spells CASSLGSGATQKLFF. CDR3 in DNA: TGTGCCAGCAGCTTAGGATCAGGGGCTACCCAAAAACTGTTTTTT. The rearrangement uses TRBV13 and TRBJ1-4; possibly TRBD1 for D (6 bases). The germline CDR1 and CDR2 sequences are PRHDT and FYEKMQ (reference sequence). Between the trimmed V and J ends, which lost 0 bases and 9 bases, there was a span of 14 bases. The CDR3 consists of 15 residues.

The chain combines TRBV18 with TRBJ1-1; D is unclear. The CDR3 is 14 residues long. The V end lost 0 bases, the J end lost 8 bases, and 13 bases lay between the germline ends. The germline V gene has CDR1 KGHSH and CDR2 LQKENI. The CDR3 loop reads CASSPPSDHKEAFF. CDR3 DNA sequence: TGTGCCAGCTCACCACCGTCGGATCATAAGGAAGCTTTCTTT. Together with reference TRBV18 and TRBJ1-1, the CDR3 gives the full variable domain: NAGVMQNPRHLVRRRGQEARLRCSPMKGHSHVYWYRQLPEEGLKFMVYLQKENIIDESGMPKERFSAEFPKEGPSILRIQQVVRGDSAAYFCASSPPSDHKEAFFGQGTRLTVV.

V gene TRBV4-1 combines with J gene TRBJ1-2, with a tentative D call TRBD1 (6 bases). The CDR3 runs 18 residues. The germline gives CDR1 MGHRA, CDR2 YSYEKL. V was pared by 7 bases and J by 4 bases, with 28 bases between. The CDR3 DNA reads TGCGCCAGCATACCGACGTACCAAACAGGGAGGCTAGCCTATGGCTACACCTTC. Protein: CASIPTYQTGRLAYGYTF.